This TCR beta chain was sequenced during a study of blood T cell repertoires in COVID-19. In the study overall: In each case, the material was cDNA or gDNA derived from T cells, B-cell-depleted T cells, or PBMCs.

There are a few counts of this clone. Generated by immunoSEQ multiplex PCR, the TCRdb table keeps only in-frame clones and is missing some. The sample comprises 80,000 or so clones, 75% to 90% of which are singletons, and roughly a sixth rests with the top ten. V shed 0 bases and J 5 bases; nucleotides not matched to a gene: 3. Germline CDR1 and CDR2: SEHNR and FQNEAQ (reference sequence). The CDR3 sequence is 14 residues long. What was sequenced was peripheral blood. The sequence was collected from a human donor in a cohort sampled during active COVID-19. The chain carries TRBV7-9 and TRBJ2-5; 7 nucleotides agree with TRBD2. This chain's CDR3 is CASSLAVGGETQYF. The CDR3 region has the DNA TGTGCCAGCAGCTTAGCAGTGGGGGGGGAGACCCAGTACTTC.